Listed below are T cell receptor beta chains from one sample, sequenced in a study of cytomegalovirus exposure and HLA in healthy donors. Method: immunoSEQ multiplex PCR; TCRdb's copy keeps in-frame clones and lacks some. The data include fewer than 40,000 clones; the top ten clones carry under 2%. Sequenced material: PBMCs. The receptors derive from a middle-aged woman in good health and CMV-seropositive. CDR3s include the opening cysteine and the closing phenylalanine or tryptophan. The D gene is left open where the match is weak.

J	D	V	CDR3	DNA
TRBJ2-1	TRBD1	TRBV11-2	CASSSQGNEQFF	TGTGCCAGCAGCTCACAGGGGAATGAGCAGTTCTTC
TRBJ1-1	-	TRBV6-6	CASQGTSLVNTEAFF	TGTGCCTCCCAGGGGACATCCTTGGTGAACACTGAAGCTTTCTTT
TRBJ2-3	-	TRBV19	CASSSRGRPTDTQYF	TGTGCCAGTAGTTCCCGCGGTAGACCCACAGATACGCAGTATTTT
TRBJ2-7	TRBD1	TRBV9	CASSPGQGAYEQYF	TGTGCCAGCAGCCCAGGACAGGGGGCCTACGAGCAGTACTTC
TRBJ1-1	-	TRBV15	CATSRDVRGGTEAFF	TGTGCCACCAGCAGAGATGTTAGGGGGGGCACTGAAGCTTTCTTT
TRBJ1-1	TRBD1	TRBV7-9	CASSLGQGSEAFF	TGTGCCAGCAGCTTGGGACAGGGGTCCGAAGCTTTCTTT
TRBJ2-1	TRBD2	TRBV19	CASSIDGGGNEQFF	TGTGCCAGTAGTATAGATGGGGGGGGCAATGAGCAGTTCTTC
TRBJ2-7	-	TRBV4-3	CASSQEFRSSSYEQYF	TGCGCCAGCAGCCAAGAATTCAGGTCGAGCTCCTACGAGCAGTACTTC
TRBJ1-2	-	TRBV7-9	CASSPSGRYGYTF	TGTGCCAGCAGCCCCTCAGGGCGCTATGGCTACACCTTC
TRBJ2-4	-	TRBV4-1	CASSQEGGRDHIQYF	TGCGCCAGCAGCCAAGAAGGGGGAAGAGATCACATTCAGTACTTC
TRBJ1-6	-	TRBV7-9	CASSLKGSGSYNSPLHF	TGTGCCAGCAGCTTAAAGGGGTCAGGTTCCTATAATTCACCCCTCCACTTT
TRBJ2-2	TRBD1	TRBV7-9	CASSLGTANTGELFF	TGTGCCAGCAGCCTAGGGACAGCTAACACCGGGGAGCTGTTTTTT
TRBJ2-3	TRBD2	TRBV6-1	CASSEGNQRGTGTDTQYF	TGTGCCAGCAGTGAAGGAAACCAGCGGGGGACCGGAACAGATACGCAGTATTTT
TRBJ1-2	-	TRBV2	CASNMYGYTF	TGTGCCAGCAATATGTATGGCTACACCTTC
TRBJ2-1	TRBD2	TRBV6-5	CASSQSGVYNEQFF	TGTGCCAGCAGCCAGAGCGGGGTTTACAATGAGCAGTTCTTC
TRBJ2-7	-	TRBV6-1	CASSEAPGLYEQYF	TGTGCCAGCAGTGAAGCACCAGGGCTCTACGAGCAGTACTTC
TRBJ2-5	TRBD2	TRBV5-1	CASSLSGGDQETQYF	TGCGCCAGCAGCTTAAGCGGGGGTGACCAAGAGACCCAGTACTTC
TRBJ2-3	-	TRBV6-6	CASSYPRGTSTDTQYF	TGTGCCAGCAGTTACCCCAGAGGAACTAGCACAGATACGCAGTATTTT
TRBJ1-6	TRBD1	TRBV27	CASSSPRTWTGRNSPLHF	TGTGCCAGCAGTTCTCCCCGAACATGGACAGGGAGAAACTCACCCCTCCACTTT
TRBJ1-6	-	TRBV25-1	CASSDTGGSRSPLHF	TGTGCCAGCAGTGATACGGGGGGCTCGAGATCACCCCTCCACTTT
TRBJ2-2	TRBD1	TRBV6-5	CASTAQGVGTGELFF	TGTGCCAGCACCGCACAGGGGGTCGGCACCGGGGAGCTGTTTTTT
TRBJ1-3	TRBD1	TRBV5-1	CASSRSGTGENTIYF	TGCGCCAGCAGCAGGTCCGGGACAGGGGAAAACACCATATATTTT
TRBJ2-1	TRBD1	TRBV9	CASGGTGYSNEQFF	TGTGCCTCAGGAGGGACAGGGTATTCCAATGAGCAGTTCTTC
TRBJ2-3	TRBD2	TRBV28	CASRISGVADTQYF	TGTGCCAGCAGGATCAGCGGGGTGGCAGATACGCAGTATTTT
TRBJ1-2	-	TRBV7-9	CASSRDSPYGYTF	TGTGCCAGCAGCCGAGATTCCCCCTATGGCTACACCTTC
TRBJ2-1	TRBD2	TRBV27	CASSLAVSGFSYNEQFF	TGTGCCAGCAGTTTAGCGGTTAGCGGGTTCTCCTACAATGAGCAGTTCTTC
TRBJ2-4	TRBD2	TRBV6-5	CASSGGLAGQNIQYF	TGTGCCAGCAGCGGGGGACTAGCGGGACAAAACATTCAGTACTTC
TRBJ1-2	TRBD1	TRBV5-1	CASSLMSNRGDGYTF	TGCGCCAGCAGCTTGATGTCCAACAGGGGAGATGGCTACACCTTC
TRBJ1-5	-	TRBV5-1	CASSLGGNNQPQHF	TGCGCCAGCAGCCTAGGGGGTAACAATCAGCCCCAGCATTTT
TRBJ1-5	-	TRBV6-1	CASSDRYSNQPQHF	TGTGCCAGCAGTGACCGGTATAGCAATCAGCCCCAGCATTTT
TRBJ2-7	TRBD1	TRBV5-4	CASSKGAGTGAYEQYF	TGTGCCAGCAGCAAAGGAGCCGGGACAGGGGCCTACGAGCAGTACTTC
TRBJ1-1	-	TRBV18	CASSRGDVKNTEAFF	TGTGCCAGCTCACGGGGGGATGTGAAAAACACTGAAGCTTTCTTT
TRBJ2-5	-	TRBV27	CASSFSAAETQYF	TGTGCCAGCAGTTTTTCAGCGGCGGAGACCCAGTACTTC
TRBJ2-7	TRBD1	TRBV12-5	CASGYLGQGKYEQYF	TGTGCTAGTGGTTACTTGGGACAGGGAAAATACGAGCAGTACTTC
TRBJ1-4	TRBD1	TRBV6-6	CASRKDRGFEKLFF	TGTGCCAGCAGAAAAGACAGGGGGTTTGAAAAACTGTTTTTT
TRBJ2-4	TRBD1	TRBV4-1	CASSQGGQGLDIQYF	TGCGCCAGCAGCCAAGGGGGACAGGGCTTGGACATTCAGTACTTC
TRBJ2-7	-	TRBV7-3	CASSLWPFYEQYF	TGTGCCAGCAGCTTATGGCCATTCTACGAGCAGTACTTC
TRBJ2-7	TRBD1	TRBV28	CASTRGGARSEQYF	TGTGCCAGCACCCGAGGGGGCGCGCGGTCCGAGCAGTACTTC
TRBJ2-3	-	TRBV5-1	CASSPGLLAALTSDTQYF	TGCGCCAGCAGCCCAGGCTTGTTGGCAGCACTTACTTCAGATACGCAGTATTTT
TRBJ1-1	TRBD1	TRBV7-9	CASSVKDREMIIEAFF	TGTGCCAGCAGCGTCAAGGACAGGGAGATGATAATAGAAGCTTTCTTT
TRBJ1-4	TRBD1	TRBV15	CATSREGQSNEKLFF	TGTGCCACCAGCAGAGAGGGACAGTCTAATGAAAAACTGTTTTTT
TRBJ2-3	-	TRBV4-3	CASSQARTDTQYF	TGCGCCAGCAGCCAAGCCAGAACAGATACGCAGTATTTT